These 14 T cell receptor beta chains were sequenced from one sample in a study of T cell repertoires in cytomegalovirus infection. TCRdb re-called the reads through MiXCR, storing one row per CDR3 protein. The data contain about 440,000 distinct CDR3 sequences, approximately 31% of them singletons. Sequencing input: PBMCs. Receptors were obtained from a human donor in good health (CMV status not recorded). Some clones in this sample may be carry-over from other donors' samples.

Many counts were recorded for this clonotype. The chain couples TRBV7-2 to TRBJ2-6, with D possibly matching TRBD1 (5 bases). CDR1 and CDR2 (germline): SGHTA, FQGNSA. This CDR3 is 18 amino acids long. V dropped 5 bases and J dropped 3 bases, with 20 bases sitting between them. In DNA, the CDR3 is TGTGCCAGCAGCGCCTCTTCTCTAGGGGTTTTTGGGGCCAACGTCCTGACTTTC. Protein product: CASSASSLGVFGANVLTF.

This clonotype was seen more than once but under ten times. The V gene is TRBV4-1, the J gene TRBJ2-5, with unresolved D. Looked up from germline, CDR1 is MGHRA and CDR2 is YSYEKL. This CDR3 has 14 residues. V was trimmed by 3 bases and J by 5 bases, leaving 13 bases between them. The CDR3 DNA is TGCGCCAGCAGCCATGAGCCATCTTTGGAGACCCAGTACTTC. Translation: CASSHEPSLETQYF.

The V and J genes are TRBV28 and TRBJ2-7; tentative D call: TRBD1 (9 bases). This CDR3 spans 15 amino acids. Trimming shortened V by 4 bases and J by 1 base, and 14 bases separated the two germline ends. CDR1 MDHEN and CDR2 SYDVKM come from the germline V gene. The chain's CDR3 is CASSSGGTGSYEQYF. In nucleotides, the CDR3 is TGTGCCAGCAGTTCGGGAGGGACAGGGTCCTACGAGCAGTACTTC.

The rearrangement uses TRBV5-1 and TRBJ1-1, with a weak D call TRBD1 (5 bases). V gave up 0 bases and J gave up 5 bases, with 11 bases separating them. This CDR3 has 14 residues. Germline values: CDR1 SGHRS, CDR2 YFSETQ. The CDR3 region has the DNA TGCGCCAGCAGCTTGGACGGGCAGGGAACTGAAGCTTTCTTT. This encodes CASSLDGQGTEAFF.

This clonotype was counted only a few times. The gene calls are TRBV7-6 and TRBJ2-7; D may be TRBD2 (5 bases). The CDR3 is made up of 14 amino acids. Trimming removed 5 bases from V and 3 bases from J, with 14 bases in between. CDR1 and CDR2 from the germline V gene are SGHVS and FNYEAQ. The CDR3 DNA follows: TGTGCCAGCAGCCTTGGGCCGAGCGGCTACGAGCAGTACTTC. Its translation: CASSLGPSGYEQYF.

This clonotype was detected a few times. The genes are TRBV2 and TRBJ1-2, with 9 bases that match TRBD1. Germline CDR1 and CDR2: SNHLY and FYNNEI. With 5 bases clipped from V and 8 bases from J, the junction kept 9 bases outside the gene matches. The CDR3 spans 14 residues. Written as DNA, the CDR3 is TGTGCCAGCAGTCAGACAGGGGGAAGAGACGGCTACACCTTC. Translation: CASSQTGGRDGYTF.

Concerning this clonotype: At one boundary the junction diverges from the germline segment, which might be a read error. The chain has TRBV7-9 and TRBJ2-7; 9 bases align to TRBD2. The CDR3 spans 12 residues. The germline CDR1 and CDR2 sequences are SEHNR and FQNEAQ (reference sequence). The CDR3 sequence is CASILAGDEQYF. As DNA, the CDR3 is TGTGCCAGCATCTTAGCGGGGGACGAGCAGTACTTC.

The rearrangement joins TRBV6-5 to TRBJ1-1; possible D gene TRBD1, 5 bases. The CDR3 loop spans 15 amino acids. V was cut by 2 bases and J by 8 bases, with 18 bases left in between. CDR1 MNHEY and CDR2 SVGAGI come from the germline V gene. CDR3 region: CASSYPRGGKREAFF. In nucleotides, the CDR3 is TGTGCCAGCAGTTACCCTAGGGGAGGGAAAAGAGAAGCTTTCTTT.

The V gene is TRBV7-9, the J gene TRBJ1-1; possible D gene TRBD1, 6 bases. This CDR3 is 15 amino acids long. Between the trimmed V and J ends, which lost 10 bases and 5 bases, there was a span of 23 bases. Germline V gene data show CDR1 as SEHNR and CDR2 as FQNEAQ (reference sequence). CDR3 loop: CATGRAGGARTEAFF. The CDR3 coding sequence is TGTGCCACCGGGCGCGCTGGGGGGGCACGGACTGAAGCTTTCTTT. Combining the CDR3 with reference TRBV7-9 and TRBJ1-1 gives the whole variable domain DTGVSQNPRHKITKRGQNVTFRCDPISEHNRLYWYRQTLGQGPEFLTYFQNEAQLEKSRLLSDRFSAERPKGSFSTLEIQRTEQGDSAMYLCATGRAGGARTEAFFGQGTRLTVV.

Details on this clonotype: A read error may produce the germline difference seen at one junction end. J is TRBJ1-4 and V is TRBV7-6; no reliable D call. This CDR3 has 15 residues. The germline V gene encodes CDR1 SGHVS and CDR2 FNYEAQ. CDR3 protein: CASSLYVGNREKLVF. In DNA form, the CDR3 reads TGTGCCAGCAGCTTATATGTAGGGAATCGTGAAAAACTGGTTTTT.

The chain uses TRBV7-6 and TRBJ2-4; TRBD2 aligns across 8 bases. The CDR3 has 16 residues. Germline CDR1 reads SGHVS; CDR2 reads FNYEAQ. Trimming removed 5 bases from V and 11 bases from J; junction bases left unmatched: 17. CDR3 bases: TGTGCCAGCAGCCCGGGGGGGGGGGCCTACAGAGACTTTCAGTACTTC. Translating gives CASSPGGGAYRDFQYF.

There are a few counts of this clonotype. The V call is TRBV12-3 or TRBV12-4, the J call TRBJ1-1, with 8 bases aligning to TRBD1. CDR3 size: 14 residues. The ends lost 7 bases at V and 6 bases at J; junction bases unmatched: 10. The CDR3 region is CASKGAGGWPEAFF. The DNA for the CDR3 is TGTGCCAGCAAAGGGGCAGGGGGCTGGCCTGAAGCTTTCTTT.

This chain links TRBV20-1 with TRBJ1-5, with 8 bases lining up with TRBD1. Trimming took 3 bases from V and 5 from J; bases not matched to a gene: 15. Looked up from germline, CDR1 is DFQATT and CDR2 is SNEGSKA (reference sequence). CDR3 length: 17 residues. This chain's CDR3 is CSARPDPTTGVDQPQHF. In DNA form, the CDR3 reads TGCAGTGCTAGGCCCGACCCAACGACAGGGGTCGATCAGCCCCAGCATTTT.

In regard to this clonotype: Mismatch with germline at one junction end may stem from a read error. CDR3 loop: CASRSLAGEETKYF. CDR3 DNA: TGTGCCAGCAGATCACTAGCGGGGGAAGAGACCAAGTACTTC. J is TRBJ2-5 and V is TRBV6-8, with 11 bases fitting TRBD2. The CDR3 has 14 amino acids. CDR1 and CDR2 (germline): MNHGY, SAAAGT.